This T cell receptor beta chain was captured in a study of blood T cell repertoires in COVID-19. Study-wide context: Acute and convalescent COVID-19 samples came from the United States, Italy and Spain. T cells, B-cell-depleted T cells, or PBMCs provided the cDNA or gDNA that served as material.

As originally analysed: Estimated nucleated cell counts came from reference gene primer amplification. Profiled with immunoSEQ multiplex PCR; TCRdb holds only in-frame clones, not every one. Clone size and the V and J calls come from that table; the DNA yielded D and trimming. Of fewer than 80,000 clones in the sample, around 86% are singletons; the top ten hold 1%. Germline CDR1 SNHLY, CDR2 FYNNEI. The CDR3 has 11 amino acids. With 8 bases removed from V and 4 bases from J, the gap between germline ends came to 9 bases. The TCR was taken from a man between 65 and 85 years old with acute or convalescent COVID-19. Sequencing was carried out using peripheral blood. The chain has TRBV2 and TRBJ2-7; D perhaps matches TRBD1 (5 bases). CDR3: CASGAEYEQYF. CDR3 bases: TGTGCCAGCGGGGCTGAATACGAGCAGTACTTC.